The 3 T cell receptor beta chains below all came from one sample that was sequenced in a study of regulatory dendritic cells for organ transplantation. TCRdb's table, derived via immunoSEQ multiplex PCR, lists solely in-frame clones and lacks some. The sample lists 30,000 to 45,000 clones, over 80% occurring once. The specimen sequenced was naive CD8+ T cells from blood. Indicated subset: CD45RA+ naive T cells. The receptors originated from a human donor in good health.

V is TRBV7-9 and J is TRBJ2-1; D ambiguous. Germline CDR1 is SEHNR and CDR2 is FQNEAQ (reference sequence). V lost 1 base and J 9 bases, leaving 7 bases between the germline ends. The CDR3 is made up of 12 amino acids. CDR3 amino acids: CASSLVVGEQFF. CDR3 DNA: TGTGCCAGCAGCTTAGTAGTAGGTGAGCAGTTCTTC.

V gene TRBV25-1 combines with J gene TRBJ2-1, with D uncertain. The germline V gene encodes CDR1 MGHDK and CDR2 SYGVNS. Trimming shortened V by 2 bases and J by 7 bases, and 6 bases separated the two germline ends. The CDR3 totals 12 residues. CDR3 residues: CASSERLNEQFF. CDR3 nucleotides: TGTGCCAGCAGTGAACGGTTAAATGAGCAGTTCTTC.

This CDR3 is CASSRDPFDTYEQYF. The CDR3 nucleotides read TGTGCCAGTAGTAGGGACCCTTTCGATACCTACGAGCAGTACTTC. The rearrangement joins TRBV19 to TRBJ2-7; D may match TRBD1 or TRBD2 (5 bases each). The V gene's germline CDR1 is LNHDA and CDR2 SQIVND (reference sequence). V lost 4 bases, J lost 2 bases, and 15 bases lay in between. This CDR3 spans 15 amino acids.